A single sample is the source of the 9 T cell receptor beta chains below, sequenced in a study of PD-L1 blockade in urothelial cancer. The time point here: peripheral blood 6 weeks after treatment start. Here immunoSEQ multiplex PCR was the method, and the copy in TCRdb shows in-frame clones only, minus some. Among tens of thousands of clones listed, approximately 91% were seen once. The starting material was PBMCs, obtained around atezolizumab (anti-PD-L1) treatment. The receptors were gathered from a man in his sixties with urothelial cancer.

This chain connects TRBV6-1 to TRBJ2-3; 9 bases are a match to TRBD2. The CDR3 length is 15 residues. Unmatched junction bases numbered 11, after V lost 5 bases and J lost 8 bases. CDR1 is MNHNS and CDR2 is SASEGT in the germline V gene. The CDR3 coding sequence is TGTGCCAGCAGTAGTCTTGCGGGGGGGCCGGGTACGCAGTATTTT. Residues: CASSSLAGGPGTQYF.

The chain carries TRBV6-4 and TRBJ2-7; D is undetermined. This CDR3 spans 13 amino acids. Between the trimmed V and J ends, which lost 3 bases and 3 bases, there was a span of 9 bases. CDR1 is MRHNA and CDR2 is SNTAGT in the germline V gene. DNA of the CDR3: TGTGCCAGCAGTGAGGGCGCCTTCTACGAGCAGTACTTC. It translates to CASSEGAFYEQYF.

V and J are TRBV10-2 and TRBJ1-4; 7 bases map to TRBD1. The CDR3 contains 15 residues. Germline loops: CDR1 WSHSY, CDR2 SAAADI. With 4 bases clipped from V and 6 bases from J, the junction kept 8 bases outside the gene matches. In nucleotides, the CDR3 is TGCGCCAGCAGTGCGACCGGGACAGAGGATGAAAAACTGTTTTTT. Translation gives CASSATGTEDEKLFF.

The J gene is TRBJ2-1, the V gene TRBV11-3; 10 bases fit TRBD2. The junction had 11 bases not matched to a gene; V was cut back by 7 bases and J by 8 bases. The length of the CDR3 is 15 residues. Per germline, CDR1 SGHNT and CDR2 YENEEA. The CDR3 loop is CASTRRSGGADEQFF. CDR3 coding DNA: TGTGCCAGCACCCGCCGGAGCGGGGGGGCGGATGAGCAGTTCTTC.

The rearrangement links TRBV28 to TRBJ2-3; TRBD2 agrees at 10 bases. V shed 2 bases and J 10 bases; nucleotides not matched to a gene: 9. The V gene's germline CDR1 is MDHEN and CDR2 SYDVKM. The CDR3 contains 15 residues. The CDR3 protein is CASSLVLAGPVAQYF. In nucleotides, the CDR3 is TGTGCCAGCAGTTTAGTACTAGCGGGGCCAGTGGCGCAGTATTTT.

This CDR3 is CASSKAVAGGPSFLSTDTQYF. DNA for the CDR3: TGTGCCAGCAGCAAAGCTGTAGCGGGGGGTCCCTCCTTTCTTAGCACAGATACGCAGTATTTT. V usage is TRBV21-1 and J usage is TRBJ2-3; the D call TRBD2 from the table was never checked on the DNA. TRBV21-1 is a recognized pseudogene. The CDR3 is made up of 21 amino acids.

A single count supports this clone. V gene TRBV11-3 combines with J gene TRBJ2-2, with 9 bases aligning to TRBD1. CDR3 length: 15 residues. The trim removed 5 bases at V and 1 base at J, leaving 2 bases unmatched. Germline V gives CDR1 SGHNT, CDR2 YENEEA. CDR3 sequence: CASSKGQGNTGELFF. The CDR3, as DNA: TGTGCCAGCAGCAAGGGACAGGGGAACACCGGGGAGCTGTTTTTT.

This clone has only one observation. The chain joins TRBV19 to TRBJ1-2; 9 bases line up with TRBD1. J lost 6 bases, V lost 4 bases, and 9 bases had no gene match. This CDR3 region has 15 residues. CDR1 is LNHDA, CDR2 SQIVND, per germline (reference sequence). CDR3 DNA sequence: TGTGCCAGTAGTAATCGCCGGGACAGGGCAAATGGCTACACCTTC. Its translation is CASSNRRDRANGYTF.

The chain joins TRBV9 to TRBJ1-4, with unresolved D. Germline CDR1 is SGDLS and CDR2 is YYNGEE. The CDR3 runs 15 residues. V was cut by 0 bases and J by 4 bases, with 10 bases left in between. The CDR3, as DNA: TGTGCCAGCAGCGTAGACGGGGAAGGTAATGAAAAACTGTTTTTT. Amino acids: CASSVDGEGNEKLFF.